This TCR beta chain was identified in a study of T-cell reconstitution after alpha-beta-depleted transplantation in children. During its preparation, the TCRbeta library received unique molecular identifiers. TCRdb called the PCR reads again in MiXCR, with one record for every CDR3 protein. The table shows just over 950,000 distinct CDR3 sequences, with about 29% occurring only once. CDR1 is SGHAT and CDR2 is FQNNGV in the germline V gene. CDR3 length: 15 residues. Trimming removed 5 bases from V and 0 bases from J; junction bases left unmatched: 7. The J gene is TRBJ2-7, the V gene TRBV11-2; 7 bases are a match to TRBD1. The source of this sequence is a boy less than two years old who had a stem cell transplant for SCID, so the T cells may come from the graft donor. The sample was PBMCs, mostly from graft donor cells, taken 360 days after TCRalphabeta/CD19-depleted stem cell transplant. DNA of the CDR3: TGTGCCAGCAGCCGCACAGGGGACAGCTCCTACGAGCAGTACTTC. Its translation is CASSRTGDSSYEQYF.